This TCR beta chain was sequenced in a study of blood T cells in healthy people across ages. Study-wide findings and caveats: Diversity was higher, and naive CD4+ cells more numerous, in long-lived donors than in aged donors. Without sorted subsets, naive and antigen-experienced compartments could not be conclusively compared. Naive T cell percentage showed a strong correlation with TCR beta diversity.

Combining a sample-barcoded 5' primer with a J-beta primer mix, a second PCR ran for 7 to 11 cycles. TCRdb processed the 5' RACE reads anew with MiXCR; each CDR3 protein has one entry. The sample holds about 1,600,000 distinct CDR3 sequences, about 43% seen once. The table lists this clonotype with a few counts. The antigen is not known. Germline V CDR1 and CDR2: SNHLY, FYNNEI. CDR3 length: 12 residues. V lost 6 bases and J lost 5, with 10 bases in between. Peripheral blood, approximately 10 milliliters per donor, was collected. Sequenced sample: blood. This receptor was taken from a woman aged 18-29 years in good health. V is TRBV2 and J is TRBJ1-2; D remains unclear. CDR3 coding DNA: TGTGCCAGCAGCGAGACGGAATATGGCTACACCTTC. Translated, it gives CASSETEYGYTF.